The next 11 T cell receptor beta chains were all read from a single sample in a study of blood T cell repertoires in COVID-19. Profiled with immunoSEQ multiplex PCR; TCRdb holds only in-frame clones, not every one. The sample includes about 150,000 clones, 78% of them seen just once. Source material: peripheral blood. The receptors derive from an older man with acute or convalescent COVID-19.

V gene TRBV7-9 combines with J gene TRBJ1-1, with 7 bases fitting TRBD1. V lost 10 bases, J lost 6 bases, and 2 bases stayed unmatched. From germline, CDR1 is SEHNR and CDR2 FQNEAQ (reference sequence). This CDR3 spans 10 amino acids. CDR3 sequence: CATGTAEAFF. CDR3 bases: TGTGCCACCGGGACAGCTGAAGCTTTCTTT.

This clone was recorded at least ten times. This chain's CDR3 is CASSDKPSYGYTF. The CDR3 nucleotides read TGTGCCAGCAGTGATAAGCCTTCCTATGGCTACACCTTC. This chain joins TRBV2 and TRBJ1-2; D gene uncertain. There are 13 residues in the CDR3. V was pared by 3 bases and J by 4 bases, with 9 bases between. Germline loops: CDR1 SNHLY, CDR2 FYNNEI.

The chain joins TRBV7-2 to TRBJ1-3; TRBD1 might be the D (5 bases). V was clipped by 5 bases and J by 2 bases, with 10 bases between them. The CDR3 extends over 14 amino acids. The germline V gene has CDR1 SGHTA and CDR2 FQGNSA. The CDR3 nucleotides are TGTGCCAGCAGCAGGGGTGGGGCTGGAAACACCATATATTTT. It specifies CASSRGGAGNTIYF.

The chain is built from TRBV5-6 and TRBJ2-5; 10 bases line up with TRBD2. Germline assignment: CDR1 SGHDT and CDR2 YYEEEE. The CDR3 loop spans 15 amino acids. V trimming: 0 bases; J trimming: 5 bases; junction bases outside the gene matches: 4. The CDR3 coding sequence is TGTGCCAGCAGCTTGGGAGCGGGGGGGACGGAGACCCAGTACTTC. This sequence encodes CASSLGAGGTETQYF.

The rearrangement links TRBV18 to TRBJ1-1; no reliable D call. V lost 0 bases, J lost 0 bases, and 8 bases lay in between. Per the germline V gene, CDR1 is KGHSH and CDR2 is LQKENI. CDR3 length: 15 amino acids. CDR3 sequence: CASSPPGSMNTEAFF. The CDR3 bases are TGTGCCAGCTCACCACCCGGGTCCATGAACACTGAAGCTTTCTTT.

The chain couples TRBV29-1 to TRBJ2-2, with a tentative D call TRBD1 (5 bases). Trimming removed 4 bases from V and 2 bases from J, with 11 bases in between. The germline CDR1 and CDR2 sequences are SQVTM and ANQGSEA. This CDR3 has 14 amino acids. The CDR3 spells CSVAGDSNTGELFF. CDR3 bases: TGCAGCGTTGCGGGCGACAGTAACACCGGGGAGCTGTTTTTT.

The J gene is TRBJ2-7, the V gene TRBV5-5; D is uncertain. Germline assignment: CDR1 SGHKS and CDR2 YYEKEE (reference sequence). The length of the CDR3 is 12 residues. V was shortened by 0 bases and J by 6 bases, with 7 bases between the two germline ends. Written as DNA, the CDR3 is TGTGCCAGCAGCTTGGCCCACTCCGAGCAGTACTTC. Amino acids: CASSLAHSEQYF.

The chain links TRBV28 to TRBJ1-2; 7 bases agree with TRBD1. From germline, CDR1 is MDHEN and CDR2 SYDVKM. The V gene end was trimmed by 3 bases and the J gene end by 2 bases; junction bases not matched to a gene: 12. The CDR3 contains 17 residues. DNA for the CDR3: TGTGCCAGCAGTTTTGCAGGGGGAGTACCCTTAAACTATGGCTACACCTTC. Residues: CASSFAGGVPLNYGYTF.

This clone was counted only a few times. CDR3 amino acids: CAWMLNRRRYEQYV. DNA for the CDR3: TGTGCCTGGATGCTCAACAGGAGACGCTACGAGCAGTACGTC. This chain connects TRBV30 to TRBJ2-7; D might be TRBD1 (5 bases). Trimming shortened V by 4 bases and J by 3 bases, and 16 bases separated the two germline ends. Germline-derived CDR1 and CDR2 are GTSNPN and SVGIG (reference sequence). The length of the CDR3 is 14 residues.

This clone came up once. Distinct nucleotide sequences in the sample also encode this CDR3. The chain combines TRBV24-1 with TRBJ2-2; D is undetermined. Germline values: CDR1 KGHDR, CDR2 SFDVKD. The CDR3 contains 13 residues. The V and J ends lost 2 bases and 6 bases respectively, with 6 bases between them. The CDR3 spells CATSDSSPGELFF. The CDR3 coding sequence is TGTGCCACCAGTGATTCGTCCCCCGGGGAGCTGTTTTTT.

CDR3 in DNA: TGCGCCAGCAGTGGACAGGGGGCGCGAGGCTACACCTTC. This codes for CASSGQGARGYTF. The rearrangement links TRBV5-1 to TRBJ1-2; 11 positions agree with TRBD1. The CDR3 consists of 13 residues. Germline loops: CDR1 SGHRS, CDR2 YFSETQ. Trimming cost V 5 bases and J 8 bases; bases outside gene matches: 5.